This passage covers 16 T cell receptor beta chains from one sample sequenced in a study of cytotoxic CD8 clonotypes in ibrutinib-treated CLL (dated by TCRdb to the early 2020s). Receptor amplification or capture employed the immunoSEQ multiplex PCR assay. TCRdb holds this immuneACCESS table with in-frame rearrangements only. Some clones are missing; in checked studies, unresolved V genes explain under half, and the rest has no known cause. This sample comprises about 160,000 clones, roughly 80% of them detected only once. Roughly 2% of the sample goes to the ten largest clones. The time point label for this specimen denotes: 12 months on ibrutinib. The input for sequencing was PBMCs, taken after 12 months of ibrutinib treatment. Source of these receptors: a human donor with chronic lymphocytic leukemia.

The chain combines TRBV28 with TRBJ2-7; tentative D call: TRBD1 (6 bases). In germline, CDR1 is MDHEN, CDR2 SYDVKM. V was clipped by 5 bases and J by 1 base, with 21 bases between them. This CDR3 is built from 17 residues. In DNA form, the CDR3 reads TGTGCCAGCAGTCCACCAACAGGGTACGGTAGGTCCTACGAGCAGTACTTC. The encoded protein is CASSPPTGYGRSYEQYF.

V is TRBV6-5 and J is TRBJ2-7; tentatively, D is TRBD1 or TRBD2 (5 bases each). Looked up from germline, CDR1 is MNHEY and CDR2 is SVGAGI. V was shortened by 8 bases and J by 5 bases, with 13 bases between the two germline ends. The CDR3 is 12 amino acids. CDR3 nucleotide sequence: TGTGCCAGCGGCGAGGGGTTCAACGAGCAGTACTTC. This codes for CASGEGFNEQYF.

The rearrangement uses TRBV28 and TRBJ2-5; D perhaps matches TRBD1 (5 bases). Trimming removed 5 bases at V and 0 bases at J, with 13 bases between. The CDR3 covers 15 residues. Germline values: CDR1 MDHEN, CDR2 SYDVKM. CDR3 nucleotides: TGTGCCAGCAGTGCCCTGGGGCGGAACCAAGAGACCCAGTACTTC. Translating it yields CASSALGRNQETQYF.

The J gene is TRBJ2-3, the V gene TRBV18; D is possibly TRBD2 (5 bases). The CDR3 has 12 amino acids. Trimming pared 8 bases from V and 6 bases from J, leaving 12 bases between. Germline loops: CDR1 KGHSH, CDR2 LQKENI. The CDR3 bases are TGTGCCAGCCGCGAGGGTACGGATACGCAGTATTTT. Translating gives CASREGTDTQYF.

This sequence joins TRBV5-4 and TRBJ2-1, with a possible D match to TRBD1 (7 bases). V lost 10 bases and J lost 1, with 18 bases in between. The CDR3 is 15 amino acids. Germline loops: CDR1 SGHNT, CDR2 YYREEE (reference sequence). CDR3 DNA sequence: TGTGCCTACCTGGAGGGGGCACGGTCCTACAATGAGCAGTTCTTC. This sequence encodes CAYLEGARSYNEQFF.

Only one count was recorded for this clone. Other DNA sequences in the sample encode the same CDR3. The rearrangement links TRBV5-1 to TRBJ2-1; 15 bases are shared with TRBD2. The J segment lost 10 bases and the V segment lost 3 bases, leaving 5 bases of the junction unmatched. Looked up from germline, CDR1 is SGHRS and CDR2 is YFSETQ. The CDR3 is made up of 15 amino acids. DNA for the CDR3: TGCGCCAGCAGCTCCGGACTAGCGGGAGGGTCAGAGCAGTTCTTC. Its protein is CASSSGLAGGSEQFF.

As DNA, the CDR3 is TGTGCCAGCTCCCGGACTAGGGGGGGCACAGATACGCAGTATTTT. It is translated as CASSRTRGGTDTQYF. The rearrangement links TRBV4-2 to TRBJ2-3, with D perhaps matching TRBD2 (7 bases). The CDR3 has 15 amino acids. The germline V and J ends were trimmed by 8 bases and 1 base, with 16 bases remaining between them. Germline loops: CDR1 LGHNA, CDR2 YNFKEQ.

The CDR3 spells CASSISGRNEQFF. DNA for the CDR3: TGTGCCAGCAGCATTAGCGGGAGGAATGAGCAGTTCTTC. This sequence joins TRBV7-9 and TRBJ2-1; 10 bases line up with TRBD2. The CDR3 has 13 amino acids. Germline loops: CDR1 SEHNR, CDR2 FQNEAQ (reference sequence). With V trimmed by 5 bases and J by 7 bases, 2 bases remained unmatched.

The chain has TRBV21-1 and TRBJ2-7; the D call TRBD1 from the table was never checked on the DNA. TRBV21-1 represents a pseudogene. This CDR3 is built from 14 residues. The CDR3 bases are TGTGCCAGCAGCACCGACAAGATCCGCTACGAGCAGTACTTC. Translated: CASSTDKIRYEQYF.

The CDR3 region is CASSFQRTGGNSRETQYF. In DNA form, the CDR3 reads TGTGCCAGCAGCTTCCAGAGGACAGGGGGAAATTCGCGGGAGACCCAGTACTTC. The chain couples TRBV27 to TRBJ2-5, with TRBD1 identical over 10 bases. With 6 bases clipped from V and 5 bases from J, the junction kept 18 bases outside the gene matches. CDR1 MNHEY and CDR2 SMNVEV come from the germline V gene (reference sequence). This CDR3 is 18 amino acids long.

The V gene is TRBV15, the J gene TRBJ2-7, with D perhaps matching TRBD1 (6 bases). This CDR3 comprises 16 residues. Germline values: CDR1 LNHNV, CDR2 YYDKDF (reference sequence). The V and J ends lost 5 bases and 1 base respectively, with 18 bases between them. The CDR3 sequence: CATSGDPGHPSYEQYF. The DNA for the CDR3 is TGTGCCACCAGCGGCGATCCGGGACACCCGTCCTACGAGCAGTACTTC.

This clone has a single count. The CDR3 nucleotides are TGTGCCAGCAGCTTTTACATGGGGACAGCAGATGGCTACACCTTC. This codes for CASSFYMGTADGYTF. The chain carries TRBV5-8 and TRBJ1-2; 7 bases are shared with TRBD1. The CDR3 spans 15 residues. The germline V gene encodes CDR1 SGHTS and CDR2 YDEGEE. The junction had 10 bases not matched to a gene; V was cut back by 2 bases and J by 6 bases.

The chain combines TRBV19 with TRBJ1-1; possible D gene TRBD1, 6 bases. Trimming left V 3 bases short and J 1 base short, with 9 bases between. Germline assignment: CDR1 LNHDA and CDR2 SQIVND (reference sequence). This CDR3 has 14 amino acids. CDR3 nucleotide sequence: TGTGCCAGTAGTATTGGACAGAGGAACACTGAAGCTTTCTTT. Its translation is CASSIGQRNTEAFF.

V is TRBV4-2 and J is TRBJ2-7; TRBD2 agrees at 10 bases. Trimming took 4 bases from V and 4 from J; bases not matched to a gene: 7. The CDR3 totals 15 residues. Germline-derived CDR1 and CDR2 are LGHNA and YNFKEQ. CDR3: CASSPSRTSGYEQYF. Here the CDR3 DNA reads TGTGCCAGCAGCCCAAGCAGGACTAGCGGTTACGAGCAGTACTTC.

V gene TRBV25-1 combines with J gene TRBJ2-5, with a weak D call TRBD2 (7 bases). This CDR3 region has 13 residues. Looked up from germline, CDR1 is MGHDK and CDR2 is SYGVNS. The ends were cut back, 10 bases at V and 2 bases at J, with 14 bases in the middle. The CDR3: CAIEGGGQETQYF. DNA for the CDR3: TGTGCCATCGAGGGGGGAGGGCAAGAGACCCAGTACTTC.

The chain is built from TRBV7-8 and TRBJ2-3; weak D call: TRBD2 (5 bases). Trimming left V 1 base short and J 2 bases short, with 7 bases between. There are 14 residues in the CDR3. Germline CDR1 is SGHVS and CDR2 is FQNEAQ. CDR3 residues: CASSLGAATDTQYF. CDR3 coding DNA: TGTGCCAGCAGCTTAGGAGCGGCCACAGATACGCAGTATTTT.